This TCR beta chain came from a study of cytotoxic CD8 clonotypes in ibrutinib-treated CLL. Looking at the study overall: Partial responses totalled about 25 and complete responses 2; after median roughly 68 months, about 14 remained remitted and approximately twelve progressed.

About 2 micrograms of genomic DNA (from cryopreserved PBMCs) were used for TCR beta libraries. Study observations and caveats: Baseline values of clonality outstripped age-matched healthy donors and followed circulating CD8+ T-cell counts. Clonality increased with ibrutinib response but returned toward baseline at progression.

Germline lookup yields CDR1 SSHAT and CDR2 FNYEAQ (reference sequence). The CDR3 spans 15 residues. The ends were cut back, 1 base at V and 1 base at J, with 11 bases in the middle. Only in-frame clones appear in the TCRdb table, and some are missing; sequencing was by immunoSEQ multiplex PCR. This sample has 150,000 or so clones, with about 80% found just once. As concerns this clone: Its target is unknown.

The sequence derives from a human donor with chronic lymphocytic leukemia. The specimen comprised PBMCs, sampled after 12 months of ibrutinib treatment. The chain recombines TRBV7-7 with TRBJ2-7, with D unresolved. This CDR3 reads CASSLGSDPSYEQYF. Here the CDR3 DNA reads TGTGCCAGCAGCTTAGGCTCAGACCCTTCCTACGAGCAGTACTTC. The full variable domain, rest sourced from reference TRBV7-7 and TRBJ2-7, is GAGVSQSPRYKVTKRGQDVTLRCDPISSHATLYWYQQALGQGPEFLTYFNYEAQPDKSGLPSDRFSAERPEGSISTLTIQRTEQRDSAMYRCASSLGSDPSYEQYFGPGTRLTVT.